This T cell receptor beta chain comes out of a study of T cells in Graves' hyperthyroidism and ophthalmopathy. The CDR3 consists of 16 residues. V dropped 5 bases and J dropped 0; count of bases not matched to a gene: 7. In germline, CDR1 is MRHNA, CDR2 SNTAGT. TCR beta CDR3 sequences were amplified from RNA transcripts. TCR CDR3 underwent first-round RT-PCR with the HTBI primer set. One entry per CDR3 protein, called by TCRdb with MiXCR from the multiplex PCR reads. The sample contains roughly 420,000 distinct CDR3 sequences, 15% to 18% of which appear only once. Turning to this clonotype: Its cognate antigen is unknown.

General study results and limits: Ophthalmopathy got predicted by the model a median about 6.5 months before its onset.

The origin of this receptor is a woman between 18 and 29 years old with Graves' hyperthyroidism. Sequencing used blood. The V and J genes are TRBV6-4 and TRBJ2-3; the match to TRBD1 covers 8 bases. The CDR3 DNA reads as TGTGCCAGCAGTATACAACAGGGGGAAAGCACAGATACGCAGTATTTT. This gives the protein CASSIQQGESTDTQYF.